This passage covers 28 T cell receptor beta chains from one sample sequenced in a study of CD8+ T cells in alopecia areata. Following extraction, RNA underwent reverse transcription to cDNA, which served as the sequencing template. The method was immunoSEQ multiplex PCR; TCRdb's version includes in-frame clones alone and lacks a portion of them. The sample lists approximately 210,000 clones, about three fifths occurring once. Treatment: oral pan-JAK inhibitor, 5-10 mg twice daily. The sample consisted of CD4+ T cells sorted from blood, taken at week 24, from a patient treated with tofacitinib. Receptors originate from a human donor with alopecia areata.

The genes are TRBV19 and TRBJ1-5, with no clear D. Trimming removed 5 bases from V and 7 bases from J, with 12 bases in between. The CDR3 runs 13 residues. Germline values: CDR1 LNHDA, CDR2 SQIVND (reference sequence). DNA of the CDR3: TGTGCCAGTAGTGATAGGACGGCCCAGCCCCAGCATTTT. Translating gives CASSDRTAQPQHF.

This clone showed up just a few times. The chain joins TRBV11-2 to TRBJ2-1, with TRBD1 matching over 8 bases. Germline V gives CDR1 SGHAT, CDR2 FQNNGV. The CDR3 is made up of 16 amino acids. The V segment lost 5 bases and the J segment 5 bases; nucleotides outside the gene matches: 11. Written as DNA, the CDR3 is TGTGCCAGCAGCCCGTCCCGGGACAGGCAAGACAATGAGCAGTTCTTC. It encodes CASSPSRDRQDNEQFF.

This sequence joins TRBV7-9 and TRBJ1-1; unclear D gene. V was clipped by 6 bases and J by 1 base, with 15 bases between them. The CDR3 extends over 15 amino acids. Germline V gives CDR1 SEHNR, CDR2 FQNEAQ (reference sequence). The CDR3 DNA reads TGTGCCAGCAGTCCAGCGCTCTACCAGAACACTGAAGCTTTCTTT. Translated: CASSPALYQNTEAFF.

The chain carries TRBV5-6 and TRBJ2-5; no definite D call. The germline V gene encodes CDR1 SGHDT and CDR2 YYEEEE. V shed 2 bases and J shed 4 bases, with 9 bases lying between them. The CDR3 totals 13 residues. CDR3: CASSFSAAETQYF. The CDR3, as DNA: TGTGCCAGCAGCTTCAGCGCAGCAGAGACCCAGTACTTC.

This clone turned up a few times. V usage is TRBV10-3 and J usage is TRBJ2-3, with 10 bases aligning to TRBD1. CDR3 size: 13 residues. CDR1 ENHRY and CDR2 SYGVKD come from the germline V gene. V trimming: 7 bases; J trimming: 6 bases; junction bases outside the gene matches: 4. Written as DNA, the CDR3 is TGTGCCATCATGGGACAGGGGAGGGATACGCAGTATTTT. Amino acids: CAIMGQGRDTQYF.

The chain is built from TRBV5-1 and TRBJ1-1; tentatively, D is TRBD1 (6 bases). Trimming shortened V by 4 bases and J by 5 bases, and 12 bases separated the two germline ends. The germline gives CDR1 SGHRS, CDR2 YFSETQ. This CDR3 is built from 13 residues. CDR3 amino acids: CASSPTGYTEAFF. The CDR3 bases are TGCGCCAGCAGCCCGACAGGATATACTGAAGCTTTCTTT.

The chain employs TRBV30 and TRBJ1-2, with TRBD1 identical over 7 bases. V was clipped by 4 bases and J by 6 bases; unmatched bases: 11. The CDR3 loop spans 14 amino acids. Germline V gives CDR1 GTSNPN, CDR2 SVGIG (reference sequence). CDR3 residues: CAWTALDREDGYTF. DNA of the CDR3: TGTGCCTGGACCGCTCTAGACAGGGAGGATGGCTACACCTTC.

The chain uses TRBV5-1 and TRBJ2-2; D is unclear. The germline V and J ends were trimmed by 4 bases and 0 bases, with 7 bases remaining between them. The CDR3 runs to 14 residues. Germline CDR1 reads SGHRS; CDR2 reads YFSETQ. CDR3 loop: CASSITANTGELFF. The DNA of the CDR3 is TGCGCCAGCAGCATCACAGCGAACACCGGGGAGCTGTTTTTT.

The chain links TRBV4-3 to TRBJ2-5; the D gene is possibly TRBD2 (5 bases). V dropped 0 bases and J dropped 4 bases, with 12 bases sitting between them. Germline lookup yields CDR1 LGHNA and CDR2 YSLEER. This CDR3 comprises 15 residues. The CDR3 DNA follows: TGCGCCAGCAGCCAAGACGCACTAGTTGGAGAGACCCAGTACTTC. Protein product: CASSQDALVGETQYF.

As to this clone: Other DNA sequences from this sample encode an identical CDR3 as well. This chain uses TRBV29-1 with TRBJ1-1, with unresolved D. Germline V gene lookup returns CDR1 SQVTM and CDR2 ANQGSEA. The CDR3 is 13 amino acids. Trimming stripped 4 bases from V and 0 bases from J, with 9 bases between. The CDR3 protein is CSVVGRLNTEAFF. The CDR3 DNA is TGCAGCGTTGTTGGCAGGCTGAACACTGAAGCTTTCTTT.

The chain combines TRBV30 with TRBJ2-1; TRBD2 aligns across 8 bases. The V and J ends lost 5 bases and 6 bases, in that order; junction bases with no gene match: 6. Looked up from germline, CDR1 is GTSNPN and CDR2 is SVGIG (reference sequence). The CDR3 has 13 residues. The CDR3 reads CAWLRRGGNEQFF. The CDR3 DNA is TGTGCCTGGCTGCGACGGGGGGGCAATGAGCAGTTCTTC. Full variable domain (remainder filled in from reference TRBV30 and TRBJ2-1): SQTIHQWPATLVQPVGSPLSLECTVEGTSNPNLYWYRQAAGRGLQLLFYSVGIGQISSEVPQNLSASRPQDRQFILSSKKLLLSDSGFYLCAWLRRGGNEQFFGPGTRLTVL.

As concerns this clone: The germline gene is not matched at one end of the junction; a read error may be the cause. The chain links TRBV7-2 to TRBJ2-1, with 9 bases that match TRBD2. Germline V gene sequence: CDR1 SGHTA, CDR2 FQGNSA. The CDR3 is 15 amino acids. The CDR3 region has the DNA TGTGCCAGCAGCATAGCGGGGGCCTCCTACAATGAGCAGTTCTTC. It encodes CASSIAGASYNEQFF.

V gene TRBV2 combines with J gene TRBJ2-3, with no clear D. Between the trimmed V and J ends, which lost 1 base and 4 bases, there was a span of 6 bases. Germline V gives CDR1 SNHLY, CDR2 FYNNEI. CDR3 length: 13 residues. CDR3 region: CASSEGSADTQYF. The CDR3 DNA sequence: TGTGCCAGCAGTGAAGGTTCAGCAGATACGCAGTATTTT.

J is TRBJ2-1 and V is TRBV5-6; D possibly corresponds to TRBD2 (6 bases). Germline lookup yields CDR1 SGHDT and CDR2 YYEEEE. The CDR3 has 15 amino acids. Trimming cost V 1 base and J 5 bases, with 13 bases left between them. CDR3 residues: CASSLSRERDNEQFF. The CDR3, as DNA: TGTGCCAGCAGCTTGTCGAGGGAGCGGGACAATGAGCAGTTCTTC.

The V and J genes are TRBV2 and TRBJ2-3; a weak D match, TRBD1 (7 bases). The germline gives CDR1 SNHLY, CDR2 FYNNEI. The CDR3 covers 15 residues. V was shortened by 5 bases and J by 3 bases, with 15 bases between the two germline ends. CDR3 amino acids: CASSNQGGATDTQYF. In DNA, the CDR3 is TGTGCCAGCAGTAACCAGGGGGGTGCAACAGATACGCAGTATTTT.

For this clone: Other DNA variants within this sample encode the same CDR3. The V call is TRBV29-1, the J call TRBJ1-1, with 7 bases identical to TRBD1. This CDR3 spans 13 amino acids. The germline gives CDR1 SQVTM, CDR2 ANQGSEA. V trimming: 6 bases; J trimming: 0 bases; junction bases outside the gene matches: 4. The CDR3 protein is CSVEQGLNTEAFF. The DNA of the CDR3 is TGCAGCGTGGAACAGGGGCTGAACACTGAAGCTTTCTTT.

This chain joins TRBV29-1 and TRBJ1-5; weak D call: TRBD1 (5 bases). Germline V lookup: CDR1 SQVTM, CDR2 ANQGSEA. CDR3 length: 13 amino acids. Deletions cut 5 bases from V and 5 bases from J, with 13 bases between. The CDR3 coding sequence is TGCAGCGTTAGGGGAATCGGAGATCAGCCCCAGCATTTT. It specifies CSVRGIGDQPQHF.

V and J are TRBV7-2 and TRBJ1-1; D uncertain. V shed 2 bases and J shed 1 base, with 11 bases lying between them. The CDR3 contains 15 residues. Germline V gene lookup returns CDR1 SGHTA and CDR2 FQGNSA. The CDR3 DNA sequence: TGTGCCAGCAGCTTAATGGTCGGTGGGAACACTGAAGCTTTCTTT. Amino acids: CASSLMVGGNTEAFF. Combining the CDR3 with reference TRBV7-2 and TRBJ1-1 gives the whole variable domain GAGVSQSPSNKVTEKGKDVELRCDPISGHTALYWYRQSLGQGLEFLIYFQGNSAPDKSGLPSDRFSAERTGGSVSTLTIQRTQQEDSAVYLCASSLMVGGNTEAFFGQGTRLTVV.

The chain joins TRBV4-2 to TRBJ1-2; no reliable D call. The V gene's germline CDR1 is LGHNA and CDR2 YNFKEQ. There are 14 residues in the CDR3. V lost 3 bases and J lost 8, with 16 bases in between. CDR3 DNA sequence: TGTGCCAGCAGCCAGGTCGGGCTACCCGGGGGCTACACCTTC. It encodes CASSQVGLPGGYTF.

This clone was seen a handful of times. The J gene is TRBJ2-5, the V gene TRBV15; 9 bases align to TRBD1. CDR3 length: 14 amino acids. Germline CDR1 LNHNV, CDR2 YYDKDF (reference sequence). V trimming: 3 bases; J trimming: 5 bases; junction bases outside the gene matches: 4. The CDR3, as DNA: TGTGCCACCAGCAGGGCCGGACAGGGGGAGACCCAGTACTTC. Amino acid sequence: CATSRAGQGETQYF.

Regarding this clone: Distinct nucleotide sequences in the sample also encode this CDR3. The chain joins TRBV5-1 to TRBJ2-5, with 7 bases fitting TRBD1. The germline V gene encodes CDR1 SGHRS and CDR2 YFSETQ. The trim removed 4 bases at V and 2 bases at J, leaving 5 bases unmatched. This CDR3 has 14 amino acids. In nucleotides, the CDR3 is TGCGCCAGCAGCCCTGGGACAGCACAAGAGACCCAGTACTTC. This sequence encodes CASSPGTAQETQYF.

This rearrangement joins TRBV2 to TRBJ2-5; 9 bases match TRBD2. The CDR3 sequence is 13 residues long. The germline CDR1 and CDR2 sequences are SNHLY and FYNNEI. The V gene end was trimmed by 8 bases and the J gene end by 3 bases; junction bases not matched to a gene: 4. The CDR3 coding sequence is TGTGCCAGCGGAGCGGGGGGAGAAGAGACCCAGTACTTC. This encodes CASGAGGEETQYF.

The rearrangement uses TRBV30 and TRBJ1-3; D not certain. The germline V gene encodes CDR1 GTSNPN and CDR2 SVGIG (reference sequence). V was trimmed by 1 base and J by 7 bases, leaving 11 bases between them. CDR3 length: 13 amino acids. Written as DNA, the CDR3 is TGTGCCTGGAGTGATGGGCAGATGAACACCATATATTTT. Its protein is CAWSDGQMNTIYF.

The chain combines TRBV7-2 with TRBJ2-7; 10 positions agree with TRBD2. Trimming cost V 1 base and J 6 bases; bases outside gene matches: 3. The length of the CDR3 is 14 residues. Germline CDR1 is SGHTA and CDR2 is FQGNSA. The CDR3 nucleotides read TGTGCCAGCAGCTTAGTGGGACTAGCGTCCGAGCAGTACTTC. It specifies CASSLVGLASEQYF.

The chain recombines TRBV30 with TRBJ1-2; D call uncertain. Per the germline V gene, CDR1 is GTSNPN and CDR2 is SVGIG (reference sequence). CDR3 size: 12 residues. Trimming removed 1 base at V and 8 bases at J, with 11 bases between. This CDR3 is CAWSEVLKGYTF. The CDR3 bases are TGTGCCTGGAGTGAGGTCCTTAAGGGCTACACCTTC. The whole variable domain, remainder taken from reference TRBV30 and TRBJ1-2, is SQTIHQWPATLVQPVGSPLSLECTVEGTSNPNLYWYRQAAGRGLQLLFYSVGIGQISSEVPQNLSASRPQDRQFILSSKKLLLSDSGFYLCAWSEVLKGYTFGSGTRLTVV.

For the CDR3, the DNA is TGTGCCAGCTCACCTCGACCACAGGGTTCTAACTATGGCTACACCTTC. Its protein product is CASSPRPQGSNYGYTF. The chain carries TRBV18 and TRBJ1-2; D may be TRBD1 (6 bases). The V end was cut by 3 bases, the J end by 0 bases, with 14 bases between. Germline V CDR1 and CDR2: KGHSH, LQKENI. There are 16 residues in the CDR3.

The rearrangement links TRBV6-5 to TRBJ1-1; D gene uncertain. The V end lost 5 bases, the J end lost 9 bases, and 16 bases lay between the germline ends. The CDR3 covers 13 residues. Germline V gene data show CDR1 as MNHEY and CDR2 as SVGAGI. CDR3 sequence (DNA): TGTGCCAGCAGTCCCCCAGCCGTTGCCAAAGCTTTCTTT. It translates to CASSPPAVAKAFF.

The chain recombines TRBV29-1 with TRBJ2-5, with D possibly being TRBD1 or TRBD2 (5 bases each). The V end was cut by 7 bases, the J end by 4 bases, with 13 bases between. The CDR3 loop spans 12 amino acids. Per germline, CDR1 SQVTM and CDR2 ANQGSEA. The CDR3: CSALSGTETQYF. In DNA form, the CDR3 reads TGCAGCGCCCTTTCGGGGACAGAGACCCAGTACTTC. The full variable domain, its missing parts supplied by reference TRBV29-1 and TRBJ2-5, is SAVISQKPSRDICQRGTSLTIQCQVDSQVTMMFWYRQQPGQSLTLIATANQGSEATYESGFVIDKFPISRPNLTFSTLTVSNMSPEDSSIYLCSALSGTETQYFGPGTRLLVL.